This TCR beta chain came from a study of T cells in Graves' hyperthyroidism and ophthalmopathy. TCR beta CDR3 region amplification was performed from RNA transcripts. First-round RT-PCR with HTBI primers amplified the TCR CDR3 region. TCRdb analysed the multiplex PCR reads with MiXCR anew, one entry per CDR3 protein. Of under 350,000 distinct CDR3 sequences detected, around 20% appear once; the ten largest clones hold under 55%. Hyperthyroidism was newly diagnosed in patients aged 18 to 65 (duration under 2 months). Diagnostic decisions used clinical symptoms, serum thyroxine and TRAb, thyroid ultrasound and orbital computed tomography. The CDR3 is made up of 16 amino acids. J lost 6 bases, V lost 2 bases, and 12 bases had no gene match. CDR1 is SGDLS and CDR2 is YYNGEE in the germline V gene. This clonotype occurred many times. The target antigen is unknown. The study's findings and limits: Most clonotypes that expanded in the thyroid above 0.001 also showed up in blood.

The rearrangement uses TRBV9 and TRBJ2-7; 9 nucleotides match TRBD2. The clonotype was recovered from a woman in her 50s with Graves' hyperthyroidism. The sequencing sample was made of blood. CDR3 DNA: TGTGCCAGCAGCGTTGGGCTTTTCGCTAGCGGGATCGAGCAGTACTTC. Translating gives CASSVGLFASGIEQYF.